This entry is about one T cell receptor beta chain. What it binds is unknown. Libraries were prepared by immunoSEQ multiplex PCR; TCRdb keeps only in-frame clonotypes and omits some of them. The profile shows about 6,500 clones, roughly half of them singletons. The data were obtained in a study of CD4+ T cells in melanoma. Overall study results and limits: Diverse differentiation states were reported for melanoma neoantigen-specific CD4+ T cells.

Germline CDR1 and CDR2: MNHEY and SVGAGI. The CDR3 totals 14 residues. The V and J ends lost 8 bases and 3 bases respectively, with 14 bases between them. This receptor was taken from a human donor with melanoma. The chain carries TRBV6-5 and TRBJ1-5, with a weak D call TRBD1 (6 bases). The sequenced material came from cells from a culture (not recorded whether cultured in vitro). This CDR3 reads CASSPRTANQPQHF. CDR3 in DNA: TGTGCCAGCTCCCCGCGGACAGCCAATCAGCCCCAGCATTTT.